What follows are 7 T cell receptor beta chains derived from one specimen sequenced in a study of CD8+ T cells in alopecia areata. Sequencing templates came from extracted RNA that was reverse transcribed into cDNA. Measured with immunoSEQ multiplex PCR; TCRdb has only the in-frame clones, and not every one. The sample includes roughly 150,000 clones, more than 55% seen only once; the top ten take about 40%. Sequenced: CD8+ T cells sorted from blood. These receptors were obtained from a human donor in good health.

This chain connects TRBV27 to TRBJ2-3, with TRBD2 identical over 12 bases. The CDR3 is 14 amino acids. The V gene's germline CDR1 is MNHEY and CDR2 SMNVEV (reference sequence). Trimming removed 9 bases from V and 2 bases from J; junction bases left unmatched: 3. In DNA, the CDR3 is TGTGCCAGTCCTAGCGGGAGGGCCACAGATACGCAGTATTTT. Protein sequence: CASPSGRATDTQYF.

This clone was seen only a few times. The CDR3 DNA is TGTGCCAGCAGCCCGCTCCACGGGGCTAATGAAAAACTGTTTTTT. This gives the protein CASSPLHGANEKLFF. V usage is TRBV11-2 and J usage is TRBJ1-4, with no clear D. This CDR3 has 15 residues. From germline, CDR1 is SGHAT and CDR2 FQNNGV. V was trimmed by 5 bases and J by 3 bases, leaving 13 bases between them.

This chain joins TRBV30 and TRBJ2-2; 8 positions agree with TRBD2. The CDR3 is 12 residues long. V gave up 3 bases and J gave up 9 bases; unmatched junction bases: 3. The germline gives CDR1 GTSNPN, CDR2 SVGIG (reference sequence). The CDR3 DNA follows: TGTGCCTGGAGAGGACTAGCCAGGGAGCTGTTTTTT. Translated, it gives CAWRGLARELFF.

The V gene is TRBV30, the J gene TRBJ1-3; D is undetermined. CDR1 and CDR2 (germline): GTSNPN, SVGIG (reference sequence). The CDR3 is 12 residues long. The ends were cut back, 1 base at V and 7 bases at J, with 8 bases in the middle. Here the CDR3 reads CAWSDEWNTIYF. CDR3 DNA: TGTGCCTGGAGTGACGAGTGGAACACCATATATTTT.

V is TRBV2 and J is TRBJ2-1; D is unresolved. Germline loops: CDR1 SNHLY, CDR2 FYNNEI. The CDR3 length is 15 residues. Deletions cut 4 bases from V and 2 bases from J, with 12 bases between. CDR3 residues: CASSVLGTAYNEQFF. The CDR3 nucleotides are TGTGCCAGCAGTGTATTAGGTACTGCCTACAATGAGCAGTTCTTC.

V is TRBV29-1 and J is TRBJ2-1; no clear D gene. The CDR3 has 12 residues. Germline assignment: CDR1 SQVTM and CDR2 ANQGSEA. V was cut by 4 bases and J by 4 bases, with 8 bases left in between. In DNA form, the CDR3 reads TGCAGCGTTGGCGGCTTATACAATGAGCAGTTCTTC. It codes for CSVGGLYNEQFF.

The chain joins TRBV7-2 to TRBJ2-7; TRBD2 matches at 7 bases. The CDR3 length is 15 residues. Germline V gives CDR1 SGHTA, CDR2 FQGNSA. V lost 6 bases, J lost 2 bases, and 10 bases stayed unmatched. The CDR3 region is CASRPAAGVPYEQYF. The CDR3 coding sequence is TGTGCCAGCAGACCAGCGGCGGGAGTCCCCTACGAGCAGTACTTC.